The TCR beta chain under discussion was sequenced for a study of Ad26.COV2.S vaccination and SARS-CoV-2 variants. Study-level background: Donor was one of the participants in the Ad26.COV2.S arm of the COV1001 trial. The study gave Ad26.COV2.S intramuscularly, once or twice 56 days apart.

Concerning this clone itself: Its antigen is as yet unknown.

Study-wide results and limits: Spike-specific TCR breadth was greater in vaccine than placebo recipients. Vaccine and placebo recipients had comparable breadth of non-spike TCRs.

The data were produced by immunoSEQ multiplex PCR, yet TCRdb's version contains in-frame clones alone and is incomplete. The profile shows some 480,000 clones, approximately 88% of them singletons. Trimming at V came to 4 bases and at J to 2 bases, leaving 10 bases not matched to a gene. The germline gives CDR1 MNHEY, CDR2 SMNVEV (reference sequence). This CDR3 has 16 amino acids. Documented treatment: roughly 20 received Ad26.COV2.S at low or high dose, single or two shots; five or six received placebo; per-sample allocation not given. The investigators took samples on day 63 after the first vaccine or placebo injection.

The chain carries TRBV27 and TRBJ2-7, with 8 positions matching TRBD1. Specimen: peripheral blood, collected in a trial of Ad26.COV2.S vaccine versus placebo. The TCR originated in a person aged 18 to 59 who received the Ad26.COV2.S COVID-19 vaccine or a placebo. The CDR3: CASSSMTGVLTYEQYF. The CDR3 region has the DNA TGTGCCAGCAGTTCTATGACAGGGGTCCTAACCTACGAGCAGTACTTC.